A selection of T cell receptor beta chains follows, all from one sample in a study of blood T cell repertoires in COVID-19. Measured with immunoSEQ multiplex PCR; TCRdb has only the in-frame clones, and not every one. This table has more than 250,000 clones, around nine tenths appearing once. Sequenced sample: PBMCs or T cells enriched from blood (not recorded which). These receptors were collected from a woman aged 18-29 years who had recovered from COVID-19. The CDR3 runs from the conserved cysteine through the conserved F or W. D genes are given only for firm matches. The size of a clone is reported for some rows only, either as once, few or many, or as a class for expanded clones.

j_gene: TRBJ2-7
abundance: NA
d_gene: NA
v_gene: TRBV6-5
CDR3nt: TGTGCCAGCAAAAGGGGGGGCTCCGAGTACGAGCAGTACTTC
CDR3aa: CASKRGGSEYEQYF

j_gene: TRBJ2-3
abundance: NA
d_gene: NA
v_gene: TRBV7-9
CDR3nt: TGTGCCAGCAGCTTAGAGGTGCGGCAGGGCCTGCCTAGCACAGATACGCAGTATTTT
CDR3aa: CASSLEVRQGLPSTDTQYF

j_gene: TRBJ2-7
abundance: NA
d_gene: NA
v_gene: TRBV4-3
CDR3nt: TGCGCCAGCAGCCAAGATCTCGGGGTCTTCTGGGAGCAGTACTTC
CDR3aa: CASSQDLGVFWEQYF

j_gene: TRBJ2-7
abundance: NA
d_gene: NA
v_gene: TRBV27
CDR3nt: TGTGCCAGCAGTTTATCGATCGTGACTCTCTCCTACGAGCAGTACTTC
CDR3aa: CASSLSIVTLSYEQYF

j_gene: TRBJ2-5
abundance: NA
d_gene: NA
v_gene: TRBV15
CDR3nt: TGTGCCACCAGCCCGCCGTTTGGAGCGGTCCAAGAGACCCAGTACTTC
CDR3aa: CATSPPFGAVQETQYF

j_gene: TRBJ1-3
abundance: NA
d_gene: NA
v_gene: TRBV2
CDR3nt: TGTGCCAGCAGTGACCTGTCTGTAGGGGCCCGAGGAAACACCATATATTTT
CDR3aa: CASSDLSVGARGNTIYF

j_gene: TRBJ1-4
abundance: NA
d_gene: NA
v_gene: TRBV30
CDR3nt: TGTGCCTGGAACCAGGGGCAAATTGAAAAACTGTTTTTT
CDR3aa: CAWNQGQIEKLFF

j_gene: TRBJ2-7
abundance: NA
d_gene: TRBD2
v_gene: TRBV11-2
CDR3nt: TGTGCCAGCAGCTACACTGCTAGCGGGAGTCGCGAGCAGTACTTC
CDR3aa: CASSYTASGSREQYF

j_gene: TRBJ1-4
abundance: NA
d_gene: NA
v_gene: TRBV11-2
CDR3nt: TGTGCCAGCAGCCCTGCCAGGGCAACTAATGAAAAACTGTTTTTT
CDR3aa: CASSPARATNEKLFF

j_gene: TRBJ1-2
abundance: NA
d_gene: NA
v_gene: TRBV6-5
CDR3nt: TGTGCCAGCAGTTCGGGACAACATGGCTACACCTTC
CDR3aa: CASSSGQHGYTF

j_gene: TRBJ1-1
abundance: NA
d_gene: NA
v_gene: TRBV3-1/TRBV3-2
CDR3nt: TGTGCCAGCAGCCAAGATACGAGGACTGAAGCTTTCTTT
CDR3aa: CASSQDTRTEAFF

j_gene: TRBJ2-2
abundance: NA
d_gene: TRBD2
v_gene: TRBV28
CDR3nt: TGTGCCACCAGAGTTGGGGGGGAAACTGGGGAGCTGTTTTTT
CDR3aa: CATRVGGETGELFF

j_gene: TRBJ1-1
abundance: NA
d_gene: TRBD1
v_gene: TRBV28
CDR3nt: TGTGCCAGCAGCGCGCCGGGACAGGGGGACACTGAAGCTTTCTTT
CDR3aa: CASSAPGQGDTEAFF

j_gene: TRBJ1-5
abundance: NA
d_gene: NA
v_gene: TRBV15
CDR3nt: TGTGCCACCAGCAGAGATCCCAGTAGCAATCAGCCCCAGCATTTT
CDR3aa: CATSRDPSSNQPQHF

j_gene: TRBJ1-1
abundance: NA
d_gene: NA
v_gene: TRBV4-3
CDR3nt: TGCGCCAGCAGCCAAGATGGCGAGGGAGGGTGGAACACTGAAGCTTTCTTT
CDR3aa: CASSQDGEGGWNTEAFF

j_gene: TRBJ1-1
abundance: NA
d_gene: TRBD1
v_gene: TRBV9
CDR3nt: TGTGCCAGCAGCGTAGGGACAGGGGGCATGGTAACTGAAGCTTTCTTT
CDR3aa: CASSVGTGGMVTEAFF

j_gene: TRBJ2-5
abundance: NA
d_gene: NA
v_gene: TRBV5-1
CDR3nt: TGCGCCAGCAGCTCGGGTGTTGAAGCGGGTTTCCAAGAGACCCAGTACTTC
CDR3aa: CASSSGVEAGFQETQYF

j_gene: TRBJ1-1
abundance: NA
d_gene: NA
v_gene: TRBV6-5
CDR3nt: TGTGCCAGCAGTTCCTACAGGGAGAACACTGAAGCTTTCTTT
CDR3aa: CASSSYRENTEAFF

j_gene: TRBJ1-2
abundance: NA
d_gene: NA
v_gene: TRBV15
CDR3nt: TGTGCCACCAGCAGAGGCAGGACTTACGGCTACACCTTC
CDR3aa: CATSRGRTYGYTF

j_gene: TRBJ1-1
abundance: NA
d_gene: NA
v_gene: TRBV2
CDR3nt: TGTGCCAGCAGTGTCCGGGAAGGAGCTGAAGCTTTCTTT
CDR3aa: CASSVREGAEAFF

j_gene: TRBJ2-3
abundance: once
d_gene: TRBD2
v_gene: TRBV11-2
CDR3nt: TGTGCCAGCAGCTTAGAGAGGATGCTAGCGGGAGGGCCGGGCACAGATACGCAGTATTTT
CDR3aa: CASSLERMLAGGPGTDTQYF

j_gene: TRBJ1-1
abundance: NA
d_gene: NA
v_gene: TRBV28
CDR3nt: TGTGCCAGCAGAATCCGGGGGGATGGCACTGAAGCTTTCTTT
CDR3aa: CASRIRGDGTEAFF

j_gene: TRBJ2-3
abundance: NA
d_gene: NA
v_gene: TRBV5-6
CDR3nt: TGTGCCAGCAGCTTGGGGGAGGACGGGGATACGCAGTATTTT
CDR3aa: CASSLGEDGDTQYF

j_gene: TRBJ2-7
abundance: NA
d_gene: TRBD2
v_gene: TRBV3-1/TRBV3-2
CDR3nt: TGTGCCAGCAGCCAGGGGTCACTAGCGGGAGTAGAGTACGAGCAGTACTTC
CDR3aa: CASSQGSLAGVEYEQYF

j_gene: TRBJ2-5
abundance: NA
d_gene: TRBD2
v_gene: TRBV6-2/TRBV6-3
CDR3nt: TGTGCCAGCAGTTACTCGCGGTTGGCGGGGGGGCGTCGGCAAGAGACCCAGTACTTC
CDR3aa: CASSYSRLAGGRRQETQYF

j_gene: TRBJ1-5
abundance: NA
d_gene: TRBD1
v_gene: TRBV19
CDR3nt: TGTGCCAGTAGTATTTCGGGACAGCAGTATTATAGCAATCAGCCCCAGCATTTT
CDR3aa: CASSISGQQYYSNQPQHF

j_gene: TRBJ2-1
abundance: NA
d_gene: NA
v_gene: TRBV27
CDR3nt: TGTGCCAGCAGTTTGATCGGCAATGAGCAGTTCTTC
CDR3aa: CASSLIGNEQFF

j_gene: TRBJ2-5
abundance: once
d_gene: NA
v_gene: TRBV15
CDR3nt: TGTGCCACCAGCAGAGCAAAACAAGAGACCCAGTACTTC
CDR3aa: CATSRAKQETQYF

j_gene: TRBJ2-7
abundance: NA
d_gene: TRBD1
v_gene: TRBV5-4
CDR3nt: TGTGCCAGCAGCACGGGACAGGGACTGGACGAGCAGTACTTC
CDR3aa: CASSTGQGLDEQYF

j_gene: TRBJ2-7
abundance: NA
d_gene: TRBD1
v_gene: TRBV7-6
CDR3nt: TGTGCCAGCAGCTTAGTAGGGACAGGGGGCACCTACGAGCAGTACTTC
CDR3aa: CASSLVGTGGTYEQYF

j_gene: TRBJ1-1
abundance: NA
d_gene: NA
v_gene: TRBV6-1
CDR3nt: TGTGCCAGCAGTGAAGCGTCGAGCGCGGGGACTGAAGCTTTCTTT
CDR3aa: CASSEASSAGTEAFF